This TCR beta chain was captured by sequencing in a study of cytomegalovirus exposure and HLA in healthy donors. The CDR3 sequence is 14 residues long. From germline, CDR1 is SNHLY and CDR2 FYNNEI. V lost 2 bases and J lost 3, with 10 bases in between. Primers: 60 Vbeta forward and 13 Jbeta reverse. Libraries were prepared by immunoSEQ multiplex PCR; TCRdb keeps only in-frame clonotypes and omits some of them. Among about 91,000 clones listed, around 60% were seen once. The receptor comes from a human donor in good health. Input material: PBMCs. The V gene is TRBV2, the J gene TRBJ1-1; D is ambiguous. CDR3 sequence: CASSELQLDTEAFF. Written as DNA, the CDR3 is TGTGCCAGCAGTGAACTCCAGTTGGACACTGAAGCTTTCTTT.